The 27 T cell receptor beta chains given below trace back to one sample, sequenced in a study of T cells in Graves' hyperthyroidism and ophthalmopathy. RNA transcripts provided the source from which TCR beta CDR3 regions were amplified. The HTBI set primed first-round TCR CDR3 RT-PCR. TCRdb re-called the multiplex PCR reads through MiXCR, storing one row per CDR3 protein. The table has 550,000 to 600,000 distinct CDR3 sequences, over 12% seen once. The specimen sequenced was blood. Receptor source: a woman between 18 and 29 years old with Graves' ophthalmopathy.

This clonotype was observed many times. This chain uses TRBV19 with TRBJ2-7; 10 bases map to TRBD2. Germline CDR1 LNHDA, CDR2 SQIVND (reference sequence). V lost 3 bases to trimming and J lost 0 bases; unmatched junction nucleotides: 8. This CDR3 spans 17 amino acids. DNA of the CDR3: TGTGCCAGTAGTATTTATCTAGGACTAGCGGACTCCTACGAGCAGTACTTC. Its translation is CASSIYLGLADSYEQYF. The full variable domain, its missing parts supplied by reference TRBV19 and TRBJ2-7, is DGGITQSPKYLFRKEGQNVTLSCEQNLNHDAMYWYRQDPGQGLRLIYYSQIVNDFQKGDIAEGYSVSREKKESFPLTVTSAQKNPTAFYLCASSIYLGLADSYEQYFGPGTRLTVT.

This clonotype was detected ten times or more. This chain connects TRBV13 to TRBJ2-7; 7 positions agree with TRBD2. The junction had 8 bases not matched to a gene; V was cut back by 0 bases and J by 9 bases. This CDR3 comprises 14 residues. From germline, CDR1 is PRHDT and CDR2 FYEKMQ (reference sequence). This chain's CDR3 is CASSLGLWTRRQYF. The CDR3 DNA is TGTGCCAGCAGCTTAGGCCTATGGACTAGGAGGCAGTACTTC.

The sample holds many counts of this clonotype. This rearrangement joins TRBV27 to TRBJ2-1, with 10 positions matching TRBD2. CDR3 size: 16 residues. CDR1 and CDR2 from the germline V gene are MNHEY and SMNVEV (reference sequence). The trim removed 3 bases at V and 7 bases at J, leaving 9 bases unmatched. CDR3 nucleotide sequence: TGTGCCAGCAGTTTGCCCCCGGGACTAGCGAGGAATGAGCAGTTCTTC. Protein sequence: CASSLPPGLARNEQFF.

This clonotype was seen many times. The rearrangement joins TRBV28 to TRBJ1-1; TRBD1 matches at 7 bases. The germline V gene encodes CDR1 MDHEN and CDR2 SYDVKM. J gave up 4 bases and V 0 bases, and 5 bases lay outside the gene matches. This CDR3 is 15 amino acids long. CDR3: CASSLWAGGGTEAFF. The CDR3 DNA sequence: TGTGCCAGCAGTTTATGGGCAGGGGGAGGCACTGAAGCTTTCTTT.

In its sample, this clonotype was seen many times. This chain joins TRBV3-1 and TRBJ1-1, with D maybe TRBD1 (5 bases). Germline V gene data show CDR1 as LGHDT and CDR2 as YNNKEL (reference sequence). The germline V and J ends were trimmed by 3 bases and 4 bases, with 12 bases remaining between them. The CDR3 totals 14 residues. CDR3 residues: CASSQGIGGTEAFF. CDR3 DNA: TGTGCCAGCAGCCAGGGAATCGGGGGCACTGAAGCTTTCTTT.

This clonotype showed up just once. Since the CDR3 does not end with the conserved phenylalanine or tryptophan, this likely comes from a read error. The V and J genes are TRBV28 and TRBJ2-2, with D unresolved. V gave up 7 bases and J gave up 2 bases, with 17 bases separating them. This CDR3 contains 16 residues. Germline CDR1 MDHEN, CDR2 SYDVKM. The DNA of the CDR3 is TGTGCCAGCACCCCTCCTGTGGTCTTTAACACCGGGGAGCTGTTTTAT. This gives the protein CASTPPVVFNTGELFY.

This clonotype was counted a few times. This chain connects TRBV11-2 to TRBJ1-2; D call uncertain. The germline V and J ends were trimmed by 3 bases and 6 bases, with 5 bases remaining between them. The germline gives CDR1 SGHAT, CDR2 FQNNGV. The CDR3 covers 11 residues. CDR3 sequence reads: CASSLGHGYTF. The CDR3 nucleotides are TGTGCCAGCAGCTTGGGCCATGGCTACACCTTC. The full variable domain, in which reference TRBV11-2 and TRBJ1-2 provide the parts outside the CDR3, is EAGVAQSPRYKIIEKRQSVAFWCNPISGHATLYWYQQILGQGPKLLIQFQNNGVVDDSQLPKDRFSAERLKGVDSTLKIQPAKLEDSAVYLCASSLGHGYTFGSGTRLTVV.

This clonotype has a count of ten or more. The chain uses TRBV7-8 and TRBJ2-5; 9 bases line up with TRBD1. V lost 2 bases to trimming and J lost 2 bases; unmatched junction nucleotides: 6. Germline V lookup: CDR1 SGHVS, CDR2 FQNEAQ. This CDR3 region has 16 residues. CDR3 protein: CASSLNRTGAQETQYF. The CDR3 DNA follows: TGTGCCAGCAGCTTAAACCGGACAGGGGCGCAAGAGACCCAGTACTTC.

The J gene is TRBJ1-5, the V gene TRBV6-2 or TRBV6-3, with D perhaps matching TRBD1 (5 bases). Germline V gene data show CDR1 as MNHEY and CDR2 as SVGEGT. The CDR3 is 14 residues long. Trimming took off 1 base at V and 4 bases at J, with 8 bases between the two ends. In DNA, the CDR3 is TGTGCCAGCAGTTACTACGGGGGGAATCAGCCCCAGCATTTT. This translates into CASSYYGGNQPQHF.

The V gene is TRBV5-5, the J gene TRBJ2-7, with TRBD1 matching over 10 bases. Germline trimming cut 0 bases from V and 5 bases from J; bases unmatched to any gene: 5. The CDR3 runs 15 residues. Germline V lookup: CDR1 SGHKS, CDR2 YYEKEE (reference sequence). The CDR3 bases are TGTGCCAGCAGCTTGGAGGACAGGGGGGAACACGAGCAGTACTTC. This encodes CASSLEDRGEHEQYF.

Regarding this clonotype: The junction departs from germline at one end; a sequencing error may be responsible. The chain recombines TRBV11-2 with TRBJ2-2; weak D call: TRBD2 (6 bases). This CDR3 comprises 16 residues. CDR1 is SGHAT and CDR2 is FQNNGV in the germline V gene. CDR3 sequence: CASSTAPGANTGGLFF. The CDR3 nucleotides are TGTGCCAGCAGCACTGCTCCTGGGGCAAACACCGGGGGGCTGTTTTTT.

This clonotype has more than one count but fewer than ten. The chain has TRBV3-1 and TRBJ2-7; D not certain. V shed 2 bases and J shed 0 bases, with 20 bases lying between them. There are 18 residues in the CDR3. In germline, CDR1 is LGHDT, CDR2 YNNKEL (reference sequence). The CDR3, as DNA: TGTGCCAGCAGCCAACATGTGGTGGCAGATTCAAGCTCCTACGAGCAGTACTTC. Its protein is CASSQHVVADSSSYEQYF.

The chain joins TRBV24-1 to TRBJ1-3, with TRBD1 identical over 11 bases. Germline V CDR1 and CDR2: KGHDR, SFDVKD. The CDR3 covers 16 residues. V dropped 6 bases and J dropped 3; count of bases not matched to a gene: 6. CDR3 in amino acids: CATSRWDRGGGNTIYF. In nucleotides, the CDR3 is TGTGCCACCAGTCGGTGGGACAGGGGGGGTGGAAACACCATATATTTT.

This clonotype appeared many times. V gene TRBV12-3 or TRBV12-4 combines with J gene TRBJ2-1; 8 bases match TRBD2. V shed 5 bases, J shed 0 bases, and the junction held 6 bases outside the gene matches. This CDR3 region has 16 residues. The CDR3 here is CASSRSGTSSYNEQFF. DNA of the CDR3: TGTGCCAGCAGTCGGTCCGGGACTAGCTCCTACAATGAGCAGTTCTTC.

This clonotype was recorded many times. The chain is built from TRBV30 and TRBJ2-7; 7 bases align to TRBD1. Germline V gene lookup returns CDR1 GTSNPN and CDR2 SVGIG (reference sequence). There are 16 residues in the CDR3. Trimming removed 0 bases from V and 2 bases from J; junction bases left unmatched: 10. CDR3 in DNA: TGTGCCTGGAGTGTACAGGGGCCAGGGGGAACCTACGAGCAGTACTTC. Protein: CAWSVQGPGGTYEQYF.

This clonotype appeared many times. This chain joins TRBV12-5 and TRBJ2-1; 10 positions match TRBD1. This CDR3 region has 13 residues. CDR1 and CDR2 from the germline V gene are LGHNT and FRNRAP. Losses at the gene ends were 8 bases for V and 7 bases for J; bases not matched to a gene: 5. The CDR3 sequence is CASRPDRGNEQFF. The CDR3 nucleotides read TGTGCTAGTCGGCCGGACAGGGGGAATGAGCAGTTCTTC.

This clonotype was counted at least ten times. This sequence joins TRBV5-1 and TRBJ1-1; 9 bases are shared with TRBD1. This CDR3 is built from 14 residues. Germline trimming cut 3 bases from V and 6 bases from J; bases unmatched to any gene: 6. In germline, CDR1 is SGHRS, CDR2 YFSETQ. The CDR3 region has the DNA TGCGCCAGCAGCTCATTACAGGGGGCGGCTGAAGCTTTCTTT. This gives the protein CASSSLQGAAEAFF.

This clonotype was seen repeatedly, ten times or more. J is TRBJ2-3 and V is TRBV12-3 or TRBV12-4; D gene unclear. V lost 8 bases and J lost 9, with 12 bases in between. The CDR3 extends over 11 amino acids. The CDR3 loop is CASQSELTQYF. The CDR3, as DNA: TGTGCCAGCCAATCGGAGTTGACGCAGTATTTT.

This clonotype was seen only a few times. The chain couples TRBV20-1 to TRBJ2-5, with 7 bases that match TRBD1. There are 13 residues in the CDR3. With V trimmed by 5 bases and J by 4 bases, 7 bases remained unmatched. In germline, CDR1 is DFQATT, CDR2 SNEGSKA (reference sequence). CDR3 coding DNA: TGCAGTGCTGCACAGGGGACCCTAGAGACCCAGTACTTC. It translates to CSAAQGTLETQYF.

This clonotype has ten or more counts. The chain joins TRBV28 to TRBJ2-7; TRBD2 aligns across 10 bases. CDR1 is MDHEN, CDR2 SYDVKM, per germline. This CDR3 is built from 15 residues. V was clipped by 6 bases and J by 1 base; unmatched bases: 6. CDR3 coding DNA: TGTGCCAGCAGCTACGGGACTAGCGCGTCCTACGAGCAGTACTTC. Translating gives CASSYGTSASYEQYF.

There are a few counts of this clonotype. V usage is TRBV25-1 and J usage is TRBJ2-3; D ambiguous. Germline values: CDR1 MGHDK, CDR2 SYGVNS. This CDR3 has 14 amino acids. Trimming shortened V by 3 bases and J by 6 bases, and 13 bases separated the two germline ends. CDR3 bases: TGTGCCAGCAGTGAGGTAACCCTAGGGGATACGCAGTATTTT. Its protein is CASSEVTLGDTQYF.

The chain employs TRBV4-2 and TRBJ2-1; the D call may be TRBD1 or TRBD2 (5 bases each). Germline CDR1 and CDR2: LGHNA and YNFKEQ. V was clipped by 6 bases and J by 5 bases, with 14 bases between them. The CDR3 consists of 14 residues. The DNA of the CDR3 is TGTGCCAGCAGGGATTGGGGGATCCACAATGAGCAGTTCTTC. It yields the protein CASRDWGIHNEQFF.

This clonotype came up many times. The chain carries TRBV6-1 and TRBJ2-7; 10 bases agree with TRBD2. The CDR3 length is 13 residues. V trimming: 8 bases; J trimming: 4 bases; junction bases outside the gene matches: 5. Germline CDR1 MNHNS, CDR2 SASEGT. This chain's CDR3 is CASCLAGVYEQYF. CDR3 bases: TGTGCCAGCTGCCTAGCGGGAGTGTACGAGCAGTACTTC.

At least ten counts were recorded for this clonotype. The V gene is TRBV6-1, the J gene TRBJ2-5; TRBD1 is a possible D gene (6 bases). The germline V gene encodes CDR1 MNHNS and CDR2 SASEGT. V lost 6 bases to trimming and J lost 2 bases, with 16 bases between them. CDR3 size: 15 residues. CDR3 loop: CASSQPGTPQETQYF. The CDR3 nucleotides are TGTGCCAGCAGCCAGCCCGGGACACCGCAAGAGACCCAGTACTTC.

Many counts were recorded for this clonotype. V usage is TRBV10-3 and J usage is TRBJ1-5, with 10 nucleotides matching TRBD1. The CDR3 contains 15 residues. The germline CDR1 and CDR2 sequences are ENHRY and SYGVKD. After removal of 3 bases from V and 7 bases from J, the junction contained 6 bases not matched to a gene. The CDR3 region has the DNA TGTGCCATCAGTGAAGGGGGGGACAGGGGACAGCCCCAGCATTTT. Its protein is CAISEGGDRGQPQHF.

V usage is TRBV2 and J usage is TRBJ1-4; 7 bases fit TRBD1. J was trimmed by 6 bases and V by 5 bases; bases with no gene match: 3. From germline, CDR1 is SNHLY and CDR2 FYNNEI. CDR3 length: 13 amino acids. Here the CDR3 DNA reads TGTGCCAGCAGTCAGGGGGTGGATGAAAAACTGTTTTTT. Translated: CASSQGVDEKLFF.

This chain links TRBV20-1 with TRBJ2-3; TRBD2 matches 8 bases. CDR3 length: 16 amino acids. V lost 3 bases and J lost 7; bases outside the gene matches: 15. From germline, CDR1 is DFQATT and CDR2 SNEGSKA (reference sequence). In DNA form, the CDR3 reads TGCAGTGCTAGGCAGTTGAGGCGGGAGGCACAGAATACGCAGTATTTT. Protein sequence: CSARQLRREAQNTQYF.